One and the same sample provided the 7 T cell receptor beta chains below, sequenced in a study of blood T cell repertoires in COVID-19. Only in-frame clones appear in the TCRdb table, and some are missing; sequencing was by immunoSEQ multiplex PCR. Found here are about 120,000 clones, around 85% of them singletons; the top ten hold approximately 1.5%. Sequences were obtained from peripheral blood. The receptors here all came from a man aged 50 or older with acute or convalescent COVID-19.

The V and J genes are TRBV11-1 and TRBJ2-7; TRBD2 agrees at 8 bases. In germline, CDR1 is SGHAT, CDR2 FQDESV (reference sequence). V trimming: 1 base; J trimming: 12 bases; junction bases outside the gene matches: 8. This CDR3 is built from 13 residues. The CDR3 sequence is CASSLVERGTLYV. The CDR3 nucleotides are TGTGCCAGCAGCTTAGTAGAGCGGGGGACTTTGTACGTC.

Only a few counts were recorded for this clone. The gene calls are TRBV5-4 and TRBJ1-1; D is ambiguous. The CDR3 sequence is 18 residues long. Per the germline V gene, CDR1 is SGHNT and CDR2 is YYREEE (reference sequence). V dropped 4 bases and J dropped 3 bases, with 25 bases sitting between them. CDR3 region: CASSAPLGEGMRDTEAFF. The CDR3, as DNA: TGTGCCAGCAGCGCCCCCCTTGGGGAGGGAATGAGGGACACTGAAGCTTTCTTT. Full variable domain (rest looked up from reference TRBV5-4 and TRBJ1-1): ETGVTQSPTHLIKTRGQQVTLRCSSQSGHNTVSWYQQALGQGPQFIFQYYREEENGRGNFPPRFSGLQFPNYSSELNVNALELDDSALYLCASSAPLGEGMRDTEAFFGQGTRLTVV.

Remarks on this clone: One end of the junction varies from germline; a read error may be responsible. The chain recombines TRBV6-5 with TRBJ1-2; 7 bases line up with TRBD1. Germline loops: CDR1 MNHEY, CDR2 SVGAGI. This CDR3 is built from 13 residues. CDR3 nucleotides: TGTACCAGCAGCAGGGACAGTAGTTATGGCTACACCTTC. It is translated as CTSSRDSSYGYTF.

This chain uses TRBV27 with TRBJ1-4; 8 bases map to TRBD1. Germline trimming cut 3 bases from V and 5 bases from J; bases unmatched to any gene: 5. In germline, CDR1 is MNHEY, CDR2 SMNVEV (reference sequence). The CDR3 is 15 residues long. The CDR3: CASSFGQGRNEKLFF. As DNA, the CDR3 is TGTGCCAGCAGTTTCGGACAGGGACGGAATGAAAAACTGTTTTTT.

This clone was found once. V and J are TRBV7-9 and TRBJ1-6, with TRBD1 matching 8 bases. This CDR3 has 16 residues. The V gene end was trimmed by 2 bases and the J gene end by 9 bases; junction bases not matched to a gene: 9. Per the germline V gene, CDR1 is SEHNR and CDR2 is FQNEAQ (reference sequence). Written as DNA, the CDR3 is TGTGCCAGCAGCTTATCGACCGGGACAGGAACTTCACCCCTCCACTTT. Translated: CASSLSTGTGTSPLHF.

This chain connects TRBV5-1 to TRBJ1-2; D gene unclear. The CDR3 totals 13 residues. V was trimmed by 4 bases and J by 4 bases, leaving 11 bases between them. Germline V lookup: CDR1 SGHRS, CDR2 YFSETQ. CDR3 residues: CASSAGSSYGYTF. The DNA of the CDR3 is TGCGCCAGCAGCGCGGGGAGTAGCTATGGCTACACCTTC.

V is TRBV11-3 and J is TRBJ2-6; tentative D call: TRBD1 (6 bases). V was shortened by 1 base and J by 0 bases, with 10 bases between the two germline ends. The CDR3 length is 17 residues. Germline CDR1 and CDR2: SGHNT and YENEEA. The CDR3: CASSLGTGNSGANVLTF. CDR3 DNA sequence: TGTGCCAGCAGCTTAGGTACAGGGAACTCTGGGGCCAACGTCCTGACTTTC. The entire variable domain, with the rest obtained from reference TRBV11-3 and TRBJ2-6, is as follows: EAGVVQSPRYKIIEKKQPVAFWCNPISGHNTLYWYLQNLGQGPELLIRYENEEAVDDSQLPKDRFSAERLKGVDSTLKIQPAELGDSAVYLCASSLGTGNSGANVLTFGAGSRLTVL.